Below, 21 T cell receptor beta chains from the same sample are listed, as sequenced in a study of shared clonotypes between healthy human individuals. Here immunoSEQ multiplex PCR was the method, and the copy in TCRdb shows in-frame clones only, minus some. The data hold some 2,000,000 clones, with roughly 94% observed a single time. Cells designated naive CD8 were CD45RO-negative and were positively selected for CCR7, with terminally differentiated effector memory CD45RA+ cells excluded. Sequencing was performed on naive CD8+ T cells sorted from blood. The receptors come from a man aged 18 to 29 in good health.

As for this clone: Other DNA sequences within the sample encode an identical CDR3. V gene TRBV2 combines with J gene TRBJ1-4; no firm D call. Deletions cut 3 bases from V and 0 bases from J, with 8 bases between. Germline V gives CDR1 SNHLY, CDR2 FYNNEI. The CDR3 has 15 residues. The CDR3 coding sequence is TGTGCCAGCAGTGACACCCTAGCAACTAATGAAAAACTGTTTTTT. Its protein is CASSDTLATNEKLFF.

The V gene is TRBV13, the J gene TRBJ2-1; 8 bases match TRBD2. The germline V gene has CDR1 PRHDT and CDR2 FYEKMQ (reference sequence). After removal of 5 bases from V and 0 bases from J, the junction contained 18 bases not matched to a gene. The CDR3 runs 20 residues. CDR3 sequence: CASSGPASGLGWGSYNEQFF. Written as DNA, the CDR3 is TGTGCCAGCAGCGGACCGGCTAGCGGGTTAGGATGGGGCTCCTACAATGAGCAGTTCTTC.

This chain uses TRBV9 with TRBJ1-4, with 8 bases lining up with TRBD1. Trimming took 4 bases from V and 4 from J; bases not matched to a gene: 9. The V gene's germline CDR1 is SGDLS and CDR2 YYNGEE. The CDR3 loop spans 16 amino acids. The CDR3 region has the DNA TGTGCCAGCAGCTTCGGCGGGACAGGAAATAATGAAAAACTGTTTTTT. Its protein is CASSFGGTGNNEKLFF.

As regards this clone: Other DNA sequences in this specimen translate into the identical CDR3. The rearrangement links TRBV27 to TRBJ2-6; D gene ambiguous. The germline V and J ends were trimmed by 0 bases and 1 base, with 4 bases remaining between them. Germline lookup yields CDR1 MNHEY and CDR2 SMNVEV (reference sequence). The CDR3 consists of 15 residues. CDR3 in DNA: TGTGCCAGCAGTTTATCCCAGTCTGGGGCCAACGTCCTGACTTTC. Amino acids: CASSLSQSGANVLTF.

This chain links TRBV27 with TRBJ2-7, with 11 bases aligning to TRBD1. CDR1 and CDR2 from the germline V gene are MNHEY and SMNVEV (reference sequence). V trimming: 5 bases; J trimming: 5 bases; junction bases outside the gene matches: 11. The CDR3 has 16 residues. The CDR3 reads CASSPSRGDRGDEQYF. Written as DNA, the CDR3 is TGTGCCAGCAGTCCCTCCCGCGGGGACAGGGGGGACGAGCAGTACTTC.

The chain carries TRBV4-1 and TRBJ2-6; D not certain. The CDR3 totals 20 residues. Germline values: CDR1 MGHRA, CDR2 YSYEKL. V gave up 0 bases and J gave up 0 bases, with 18 bases separating them. The CDR3 sequence: CASSQDIRYGLYSGANVLTF. DNA of the CDR3: TGCGCCAGCAGCCAAGATATTCGGTATGGGTTGTACTCTGGGGCCAACGTCCTGACTTTC.

Note on this clone: Other DNA sequences in the same sample also yield this CDR3. The rearrangement joins TRBV18 to TRBJ2-7, with 9 nucleotides matching TRBD1. Germline CDR1 is KGHSH and CDR2 is LQKENI. Trimming took 2 bases from V and 4 from J; bases not matched to a gene: 3. The CDR3 consists of 14 residues. This CDR3 is CASSPTGGGYEQYF. CDR3 coding DNA: TGTGCCAGCTCACCAACAGGGGGCGGTTACGAGCAGTACTTC.

This chain links TRBV7-8 with TRBJ1-1; 9 bases line up with TRBD1. Germline loops: CDR1 SGHVS, CDR2 FQNEAQ. CDR3 length equals 15 residues. V dropped 2 bases and J dropped 5; count of bases not matched to a gene: 6. DNA for the CDR3: TGTGCCAGCAGCTTAACGGGACAGGGTTTTACTGAAGCTTTCTTT. Its translation is CASSLTGQGFTEAFF.

This clone is a singleton in its sample. V usage is TRBV7-2 and J usage is TRBJ1-6; TRBD1 aligns across 9 bases. V was clipped by 5 bases and J by 6 bases; unmatched bases: 14. CDR1 and CDR2 from the germline V gene are SGHTA and FQGNSA. This CDR3 is built from 18 residues. The CDR3 sequence: CASSGATNRGLVNSPLHF. CDR3 DNA sequence: TGTGCCAGCAGCGGCGCTACAAACAGGGGGCTTGTTAATTCACCCCTCCACTTT.

About this clone: The sample holds other DNA sequences that translate to the same CDR3. J is TRBJ1-1 and V is TRBV4-3; no definite D call. Trimming removed 0 bases at V and 0 bases at J, with 8 bases between. This CDR3 is 15 amino acids long. Germline V gene lookup returns CDR1 LGHNA and CDR2 YSLEER. CDR3 region: CASSQELGLNTEAFF. The CDR3 DNA sequence: TGCGCCAGCAGCCAAGAATTAGGTTTGAACACTGAAGCTTTCTTT.

The J gene is TRBJ1-1, the V gene TRBV5-1; D call uncertain. Trimming stripped 0 bases from V and 7 bases from J, with 7 bases between. This CDR3 is built from 12 residues. CDR1 and CDR2 (germline): SGHRS, YFSETQ. The CDR3 sequence: CASSLGGFEAFF. The DNA for the CDR3 is TGCGCCAGCAGCTTGGGAGGGTTTGAAGCTTTCTTT.

A word on this clone: The same CDR3 arises from other DNA sequences in this sample as well. The V and J genes are TRBV15 and TRBJ2-2; TRBD2 matches at 10 bases. Trimming at V came to 8 bases and at J to 2 bases, leaving 2 bases not matched to a gene. This CDR3 region has 14 residues. Germline V lookup: CDR1 LNHNV, CDR2 YYDKDF (reference sequence). CDR3 coding DNA: TGTGCCACCGGACTAGCGGAAAACACCGGGGAGCTGTTTTTT. Its translation is CATGLAENTGELFF.

V gene TRBV9 combines with J gene TRBJ2-3; D remains unclear. V was trimmed by 4 bases and J by 2 bases, leaving 17 bases between them. Germline loops: CDR1 SGDLS, CDR2 YYNGEE. The CDR3 is made up of 16 amino acids. CDR3 coding DNA: TGTGCCAGCAGCTCCACAGCGTGGGTCCCCACAGATACGCAGTATTTT. It codes for CASSSTAWVPTDTQYF.

Worth noting for this clone: This specimen includes other DNA sequences encoding the same CDR3. J is TRBJ1-2 and V is TRBV7-9; TRBD1 matches at 7 bases. With 1 base clipped from V and 1 base from J, the junction kept 3 bases outside the gene matches. CDR3 size: 15 residues. Germline V CDR1 and CDR2: SEHNR, FQNEAQ (reference sequence). CDR3 nucleotide sequence: TGTGCCAGCAGCTTAGGGCAGGGGGTTAACTATGGCTACACCTTC. As protein: CASSLGQGVNYGYTF.

The chain couples TRBV6-6 to TRBJ2-7, with TRBD2 as a possible D gene (6 bases). The CDR3 is 15 amino acids. Trimming took off 6 bases at V and 3 bases at J, with 18 bases between the two ends. Germline CDR1 MNHNY, CDR2 SVGAGI (reference sequence). DNA for the CDR3: TGTGCCAGCAGCTCGGGACTTTCGGGCAACTACGAGCAGTACTTC. Translated: CASSSGLSGNYEQYF.

The rearrangement links TRBV18 to TRBJ2-7, with D possibly matching TRBD1 (6 bases). CDR3 length: 14 amino acids. From germline, CDR1 is KGHSH and CDR2 LQKENI. Between the trimmed V and J ends, which lost 0 bases and 7 bases, there was a span of 13 bases. The CDR3 loop reads CASSPPTGAEEQYF. The DNA for the CDR3 is TGTGCCAGCTCACCACCGACAGGAGCTGAGGAGCAGTACTTC.

This chain connects TRBV29-1 to TRBJ2-1; 9 nucleotides agree with TRBD1. With 1 base clipped from V and 2 bases from J, the junction kept 3 bases outside the gene matches. The germline V gene encodes CDR1 SQVTM and CDR2 ANQGSEA. The CDR3 spans 15 residues. The CDR3 sequence is CSVEGTGETYNEQFF. CDR3 coding DNA: TGCAGCGTTGAAGGGACAGGGGAGACCTACAATGAGCAGTTCTTC.

The V call is TRBV6-1, the J call TRBJ2-7; perhaps TRBD1 as D (5 bases). V was trimmed by 3 bases and J by 5 bases, leaving 17 bases between them. The germline gives CDR1 MNHNS, CDR2 SASEGT. The CDR3 is 15 amino acids. The CDR3 nucleotides are TGTGCCAGCAGTGACAGTTTTGCAGGGTTGCACGAGCAGTACTTC. Translation gives CASSDSFAGLHEQYF.

The chain has TRBV9 and TRBJ1-1; no clear D. CDR3 length: 15 amino acids. The germline gives CDR1 SGDLS, CDR2 YYNGEE. Trimming removed 0 bases at V and 4 bases at J, with 13 bases between. CDR3 loop: CASSVGSGDTTEAFF. CDR3 sequence (DNA): TGTGCCAGCAGCGTAGGGTCCGGGGATACCACTGAAGCTTTCTTT. Combining the CDR3 with reference TRBV9 and TRBJ1-1 gives the whole variable domain DSGVTQTPKHLITATGQRVTLRCSPRSGDLSVYWYQQSLDQGLQFLIQYYNGEERAKGNILERFSAQQFPDLHSELNLSSLELGDSALYFCASSVGSGDTTEAFFGQGTRLTVV.

This clone was detected once. This rearrangement joins TRBV4-3 to TRBJ2-7; TRBD1 aligns across 7 bases. The trim removed 3 bases at V and 2 bases at J, leaving 7 bases unmatched. The CDR3 is 15 residues long. Per germline, CDR1 LGHNA and CDR2 YSLEER. Here the CDR3 reads CASSQLTGTAYEQYF. CDR3 in DNA: TGCGCCAGCAGCCAGCTTACCGGGACAGCCTACGAGCAGTACTTC.

The chain carries TRBV5-1 and TRBJ1-2; D unclear. Per the germline V gene, CDR1 is SGHRS and CDR2 is YFSETQ. The CDR3 extends over 13 amino acids. V shed 0 bases and J shed 4 bases, with 7 bases lying between them. CDR3 DNA sequence: TGCGCCAGCAGCTTGGACCCTGGCTATGGCTACACCTTC. Protein sequence: CASSLDPGYGYTF. Combining the CDR3 with reference TRBV5-1 and TRBJ1-2 gives the whole variable domain KAGVTQTPRYLIKTRGQQVTLSCSPISGHRSVSWYQQTPGQGLQFLFEYFSETQRNKGNFPGRFSGRQFSNSRSEMNVSTLELGDSALYLCASSLDPGYGYTFGSGTRLTVV.